This T cell receptor (beta chain) was identified in a study of blood T cells in healthy people across ages. Every donor contributed 8 to 10 milliliters of peripheral blood by blood draw. A note on this clonotype: Its matching antigen is unknown.

Notes on the study in general: Estimates based on one million T cells were treated as lower bounds.

CDR1 is KGHSH, CDR2 LQKENI, per germline. Trimming took off 1 base at V and 5 bases at J, with 15 bases between the two ends. The CDR3 has 15 amino acids. Using a J-beta primer mix together with a sample-barcoded 5' primer, a second PCR was run for roughly 6 to 11 cycles. Each CDR3 protein is one row after TCRdb ran MiXCR on the 5' RACE reads. The sample gives about 940,000 distinct CDR3 sequences, around 48% of which show up once; roughly an eighth is in the top ten. Sequenced material: blood. The chain has TRBV18 and TRBJ2-7; D possibly corresponds to TRBD1 (5 bases). This receptor was taken from a man aged 25-45 years in good health. The DNA of the CDR3 is TGTGCCAGCTCACCACTCATCAGGGATGTCGACGAGCAGTACTTC. Encoded protein: CASSPLIRDVDEQYF.